This entry is about one T cell receptor beta chain. Antigen unknown. The ends were cut back, 4 bases at V and 2 bases at J, with 9 bases in the middle. Germline CDR1 MDHEN, CDR2 SYDVKM. CDR3 length: 14 residues. These data belong to a study of cytomegalovirus exposure and HLA in healthy donors. The study's findings and limits: A later analysis revealed that TCR association rates differed between HLA loci, peaking at DRB1 and bottoming out at HLA-C.

The study ran its PCR with 60 Vbeta and 13 Jbeta primers. Repertoires were generated with immunoSEQ multiplex PCR, while TCRdb's copy carries only in-frame clones and drops some. The data hold about 98,000 clones, with around 68% observed a single time. The sequence derives from a man aged 45-65 years in good health and CMV-seronegative. Sequencing used PBMCs. The chain combines TRBV28 with TRBJ1-5; no definite D call. The CDR3 bases are TGTGCCAGCAGTTCTAGGCTGGGCAATCAGCCCCAGCATTTT. Translating it yields CASSSRLGNQPQHF. The variable domain in full, with the rest retrieved from reference TRBV28 and TRBJ1-5, is DVKVTQSSRYLVKRTGEKVFLECVQDMDHENMFWYRQDPGLGLRLIYFSYDVKMKEKGDIPEGYSVSREKKERFSLILESASTNQTSMYLCASSSRLGNQPQHFGDGTRLSIL.